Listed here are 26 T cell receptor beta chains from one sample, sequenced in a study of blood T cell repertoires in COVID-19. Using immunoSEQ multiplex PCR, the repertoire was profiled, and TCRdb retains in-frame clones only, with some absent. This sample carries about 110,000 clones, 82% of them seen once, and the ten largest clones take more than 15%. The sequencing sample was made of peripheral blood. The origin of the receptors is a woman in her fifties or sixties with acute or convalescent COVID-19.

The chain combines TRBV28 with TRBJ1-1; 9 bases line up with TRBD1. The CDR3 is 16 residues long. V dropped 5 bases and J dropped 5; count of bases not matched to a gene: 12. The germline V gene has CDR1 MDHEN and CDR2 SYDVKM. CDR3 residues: CASSGRYRGRETEAFF. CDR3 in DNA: TGTGCCAGCAGTGGGCGCTACAGGGGGCGCGAAACTGAAGCTTTCTTT.

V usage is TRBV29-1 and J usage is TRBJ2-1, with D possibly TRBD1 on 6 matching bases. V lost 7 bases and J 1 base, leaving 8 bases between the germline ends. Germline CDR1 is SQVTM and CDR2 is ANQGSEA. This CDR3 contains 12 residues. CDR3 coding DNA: TGCAGCGGTACAGGGTCCTACAATGAGCAGTTCTTC. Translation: CSGTGSYNEQFF.

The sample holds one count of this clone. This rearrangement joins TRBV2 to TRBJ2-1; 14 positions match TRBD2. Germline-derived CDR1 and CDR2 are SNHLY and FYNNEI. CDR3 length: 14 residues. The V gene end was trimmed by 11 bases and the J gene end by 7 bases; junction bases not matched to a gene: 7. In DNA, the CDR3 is TGTGCCGGTAGACTAGCGGGGGGGCCGAATGAGCAGTTCTTC. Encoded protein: CAGRLAGGPNEQFF.

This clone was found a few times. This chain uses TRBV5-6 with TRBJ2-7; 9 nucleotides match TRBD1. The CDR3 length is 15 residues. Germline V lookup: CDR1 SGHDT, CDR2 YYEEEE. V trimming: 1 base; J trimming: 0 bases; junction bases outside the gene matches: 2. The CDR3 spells CASSLRQGGSYEQYF. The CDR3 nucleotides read TGTGCCAGCAGCTTGAGACAGGGGGGCTCCTACGAGCAGTACTTC.

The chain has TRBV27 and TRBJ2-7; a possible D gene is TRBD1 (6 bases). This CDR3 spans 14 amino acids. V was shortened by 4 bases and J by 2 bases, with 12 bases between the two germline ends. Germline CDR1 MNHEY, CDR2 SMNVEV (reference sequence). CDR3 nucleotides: TGTGCCAGCAGTTCCGCACAGGGAACCTACGAGCAGTACTTC. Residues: CASSSAQGTYEQYF.

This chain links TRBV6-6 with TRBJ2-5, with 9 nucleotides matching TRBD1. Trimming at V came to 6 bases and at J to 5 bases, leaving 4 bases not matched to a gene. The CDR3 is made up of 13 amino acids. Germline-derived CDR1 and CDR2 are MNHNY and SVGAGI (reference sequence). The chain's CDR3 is CASRPGQGETQYF. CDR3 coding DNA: TGTGCCAGCAGGCCTGGACAGGGGGAGACCCAGTACTTC.

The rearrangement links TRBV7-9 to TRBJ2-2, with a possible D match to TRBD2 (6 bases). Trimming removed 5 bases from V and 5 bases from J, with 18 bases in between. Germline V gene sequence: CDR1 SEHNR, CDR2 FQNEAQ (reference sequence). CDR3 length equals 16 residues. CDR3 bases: TGTGCCAGCAGCCCCTTGGCGGGGCGGGGAACCGGGGAGCTGTTTTTT. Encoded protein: CASSPLAGRGTGELFF.

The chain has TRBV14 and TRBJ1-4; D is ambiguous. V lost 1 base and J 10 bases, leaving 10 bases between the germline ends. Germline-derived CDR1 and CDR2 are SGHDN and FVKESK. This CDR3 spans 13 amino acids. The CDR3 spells CASSQAGDRKLFF. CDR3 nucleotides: TGTGCCAGCAGCCAAGCAGGCGATCGAAAACTGTTTTTT.

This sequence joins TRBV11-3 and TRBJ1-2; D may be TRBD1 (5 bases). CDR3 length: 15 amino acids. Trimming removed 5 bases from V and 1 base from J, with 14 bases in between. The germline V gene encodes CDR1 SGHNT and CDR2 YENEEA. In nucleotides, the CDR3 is TGTGCCAGCAGCCTTCGTGTAGGGGATAACTATGGCTACACCTTC. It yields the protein CASSLRVGDNYGYTF.

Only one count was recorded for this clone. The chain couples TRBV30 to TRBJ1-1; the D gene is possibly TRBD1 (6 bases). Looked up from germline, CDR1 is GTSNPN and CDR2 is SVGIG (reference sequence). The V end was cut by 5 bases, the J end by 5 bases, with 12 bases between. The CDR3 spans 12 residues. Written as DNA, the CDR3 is TGTGCCTGGGAACAGGGACCAACTGAAGCTTTCTTT. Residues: CAWEQGPTEAFF.

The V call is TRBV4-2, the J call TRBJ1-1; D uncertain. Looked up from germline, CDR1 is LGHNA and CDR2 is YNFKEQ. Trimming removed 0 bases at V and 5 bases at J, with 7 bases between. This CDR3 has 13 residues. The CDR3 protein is CASSQEQMTEAFF. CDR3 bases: TGTGCCAGCAGCCAAGAGCAGATGACTGAAGCTTTCTTT.

The CDR3: CASSRSLTELKSSGNTIYF. The CDR3 DNA follows: TGTGCCAGCAGCCGATCCCTAACAGAGCTGAAGAGTTCTGGAAACACCATATATTTT. This chain connects TRBV3-1 (or the pseudogene TRBV3-2) to TRBJ1-3; no clear D gene. The ends were cut back, 4 bases at V and 1 base at J, with 23 bases in the middle. The V gene's germline CDR1 is LGHDT and CDR2 YNNKEL (reference sequence). The CDR3 loop spans 19 amino acids.

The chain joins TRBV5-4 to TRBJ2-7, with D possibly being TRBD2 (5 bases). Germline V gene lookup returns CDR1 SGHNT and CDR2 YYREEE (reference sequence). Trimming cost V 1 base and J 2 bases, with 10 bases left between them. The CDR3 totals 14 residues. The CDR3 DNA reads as TGTGCCAGCAGCTTGCGGGGTGTCACCTACGAGCAGTACTTC. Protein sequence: CASSLRGVTYEQYF.

CDR3: CASSMGVADKNIQYF. The CDR3 bases are TGTGCCAGTAGTATGGGGGTAGCGGACAAAAACATTCAGTACTTC. The rearrangement links TRBV19 to TRBJ2-4; TRBD2 might be the D (6 bases). Between the trimmed V and J ends, which lost 3 bases and 3 bases, there was a span of 12 bases. Germline CDR1 LNHDA, CDR2 SQIVND (reference sequence). This CDR3 is built from 15 residues.

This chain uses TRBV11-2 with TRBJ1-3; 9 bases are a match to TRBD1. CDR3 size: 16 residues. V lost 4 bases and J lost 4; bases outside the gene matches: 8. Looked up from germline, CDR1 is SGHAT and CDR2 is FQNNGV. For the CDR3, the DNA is TGTGCCAGCAGCTCTGGCCGGACAGGGGCCGGAAACACCATATATTTT. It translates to CASSSGRTGAGNTIYF.

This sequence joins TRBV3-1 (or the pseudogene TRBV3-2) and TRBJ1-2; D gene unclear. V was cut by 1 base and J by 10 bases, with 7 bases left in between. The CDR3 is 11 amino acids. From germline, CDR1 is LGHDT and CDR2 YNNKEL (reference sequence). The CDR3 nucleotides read TGTGCCAGCAGCCAAGCTTCACACTACACCTTC. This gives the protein CASSQASHYTF.

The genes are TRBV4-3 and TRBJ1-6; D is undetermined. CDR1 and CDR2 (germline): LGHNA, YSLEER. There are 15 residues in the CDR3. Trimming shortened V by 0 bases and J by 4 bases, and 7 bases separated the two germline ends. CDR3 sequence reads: CASSQEPGYNSPLHF. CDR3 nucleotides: TGCGCCAGCAGCCAAGAACCAGGATATAATTCACCCCTCCACTTT.

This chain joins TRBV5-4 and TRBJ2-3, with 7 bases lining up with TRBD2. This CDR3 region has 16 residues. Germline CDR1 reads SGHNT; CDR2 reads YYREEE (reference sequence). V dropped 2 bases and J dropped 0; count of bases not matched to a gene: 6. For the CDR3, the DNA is TGTGCCAGCAGCTTTGGGGGGGGGTTAAGCACAGATACGCAGTATTTT. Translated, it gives CASSFGGGLSTDTQYF.

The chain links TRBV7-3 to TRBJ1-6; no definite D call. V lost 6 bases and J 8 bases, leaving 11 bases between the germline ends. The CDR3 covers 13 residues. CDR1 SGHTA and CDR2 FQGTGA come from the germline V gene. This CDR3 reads CASSPSPDSPLHF. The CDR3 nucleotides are TGTGCCAGCAGTCCTTCGCCGGATTCACCCCTCCACTTT.

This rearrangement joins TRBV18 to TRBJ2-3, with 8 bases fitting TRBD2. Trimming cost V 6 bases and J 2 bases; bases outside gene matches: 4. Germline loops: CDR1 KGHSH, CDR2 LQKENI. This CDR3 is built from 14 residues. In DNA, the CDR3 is TGTGCCAGCTCCGGACTAGCTGCCACAGATACGCAGTATTTT. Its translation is CASSGLAATDTQYF.

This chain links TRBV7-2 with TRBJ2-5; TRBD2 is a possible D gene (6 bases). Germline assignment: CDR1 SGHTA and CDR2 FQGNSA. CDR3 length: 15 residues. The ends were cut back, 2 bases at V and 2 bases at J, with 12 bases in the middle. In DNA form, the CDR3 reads TGTGCCAGCAGCTTAAGTTGGGGGGATCAAGAGACCCAGTACTTC. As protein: CASSLSWGDQETQYF.

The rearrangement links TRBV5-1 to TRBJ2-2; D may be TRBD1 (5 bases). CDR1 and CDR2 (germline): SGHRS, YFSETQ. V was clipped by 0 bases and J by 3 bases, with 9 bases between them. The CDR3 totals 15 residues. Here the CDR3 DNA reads TGCGCCAGCAGCTTGGAGTCAGGGTACACCGGGGAGCTGTTTTTT. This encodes CASSLESGYTGELFF.

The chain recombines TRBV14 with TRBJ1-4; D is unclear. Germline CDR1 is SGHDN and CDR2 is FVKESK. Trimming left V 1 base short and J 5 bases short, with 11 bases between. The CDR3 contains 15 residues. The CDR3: CASSQGRQWNEKLFF. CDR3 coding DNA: TGTGCCAGCAGCCAAGGGCGGCAGTGGAATGAAAAACTGTTTTTT.

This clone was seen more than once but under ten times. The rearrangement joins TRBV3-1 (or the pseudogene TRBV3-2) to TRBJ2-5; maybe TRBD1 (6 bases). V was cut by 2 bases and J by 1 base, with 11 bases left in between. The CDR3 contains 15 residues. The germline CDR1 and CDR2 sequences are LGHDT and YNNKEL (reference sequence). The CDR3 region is CASSQFEGVQETQYF. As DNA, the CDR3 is TGTGCCAGCAGCCAATTTGAGGGGGTCCAAGAGACCCAGTACTTC.

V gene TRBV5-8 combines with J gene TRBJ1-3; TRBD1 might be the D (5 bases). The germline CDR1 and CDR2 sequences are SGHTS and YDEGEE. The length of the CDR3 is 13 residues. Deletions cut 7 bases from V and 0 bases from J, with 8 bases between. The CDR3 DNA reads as TGTGCCAGCCGGAGGGGCTCTGGAAACACCATATATTTT. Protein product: CASRRGSGNTIYF.

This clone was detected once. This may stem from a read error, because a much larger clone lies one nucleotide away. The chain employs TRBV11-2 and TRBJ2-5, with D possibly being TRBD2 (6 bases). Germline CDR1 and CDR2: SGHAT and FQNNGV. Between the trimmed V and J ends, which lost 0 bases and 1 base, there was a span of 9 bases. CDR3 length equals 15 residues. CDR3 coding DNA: TGTGCCAGCAGCTTAGACGGGGGTTCCCAAGAGACCCAGTACTTC. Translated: CASSLDGGSQETQYF.